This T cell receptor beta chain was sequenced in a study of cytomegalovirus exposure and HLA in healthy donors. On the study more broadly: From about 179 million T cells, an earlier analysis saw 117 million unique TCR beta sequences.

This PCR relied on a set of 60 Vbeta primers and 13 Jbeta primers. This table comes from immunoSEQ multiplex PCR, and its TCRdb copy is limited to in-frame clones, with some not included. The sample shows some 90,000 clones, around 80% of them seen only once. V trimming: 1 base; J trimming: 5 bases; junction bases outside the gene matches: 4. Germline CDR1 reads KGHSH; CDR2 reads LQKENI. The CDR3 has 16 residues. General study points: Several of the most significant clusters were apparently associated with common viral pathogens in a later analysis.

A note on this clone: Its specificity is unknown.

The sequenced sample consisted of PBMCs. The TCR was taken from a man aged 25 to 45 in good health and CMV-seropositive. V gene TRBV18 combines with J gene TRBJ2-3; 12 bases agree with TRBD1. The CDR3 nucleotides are TGTGCCAGCTCACCACTGGGGGACAGGGGGCAAGATACGCAGTATTTT. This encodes CASSPLGDRGQDTQYF.